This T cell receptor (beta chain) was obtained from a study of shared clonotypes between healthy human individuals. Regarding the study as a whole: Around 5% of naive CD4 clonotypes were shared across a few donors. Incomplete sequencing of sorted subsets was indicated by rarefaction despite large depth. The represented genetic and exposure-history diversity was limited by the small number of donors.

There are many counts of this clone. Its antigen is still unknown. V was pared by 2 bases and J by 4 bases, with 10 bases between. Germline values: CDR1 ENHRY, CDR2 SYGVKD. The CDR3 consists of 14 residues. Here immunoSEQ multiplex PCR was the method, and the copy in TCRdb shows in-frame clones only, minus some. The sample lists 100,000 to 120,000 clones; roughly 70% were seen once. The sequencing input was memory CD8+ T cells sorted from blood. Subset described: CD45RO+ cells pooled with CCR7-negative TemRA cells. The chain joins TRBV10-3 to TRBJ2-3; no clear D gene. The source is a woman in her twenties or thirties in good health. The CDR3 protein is CAISEGRPSDTQYF. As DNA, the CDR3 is TGTGCCATCAGTGAGGGCAGGCCCTCAGATACGCAGTATTTT.